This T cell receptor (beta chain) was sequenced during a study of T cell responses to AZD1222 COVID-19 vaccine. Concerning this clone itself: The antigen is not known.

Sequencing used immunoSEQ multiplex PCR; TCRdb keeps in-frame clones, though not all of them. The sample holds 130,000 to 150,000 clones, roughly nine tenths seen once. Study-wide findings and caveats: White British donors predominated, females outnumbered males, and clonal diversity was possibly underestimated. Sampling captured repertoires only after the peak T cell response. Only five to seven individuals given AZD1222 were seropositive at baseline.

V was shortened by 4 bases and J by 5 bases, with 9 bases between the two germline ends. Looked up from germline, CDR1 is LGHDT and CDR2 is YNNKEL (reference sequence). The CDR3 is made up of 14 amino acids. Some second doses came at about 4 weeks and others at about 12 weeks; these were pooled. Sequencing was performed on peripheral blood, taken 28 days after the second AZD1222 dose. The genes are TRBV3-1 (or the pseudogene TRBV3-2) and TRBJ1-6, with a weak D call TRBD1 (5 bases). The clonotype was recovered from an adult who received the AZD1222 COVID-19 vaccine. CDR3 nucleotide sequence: TGTGCCAGCAGCCCCGGGACGGATAATTCACCCCTCCACTTT. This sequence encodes CASSPGTDNSPLHF.